The clone carrying this T cell receptor beta chain has at least ten counts. Germline V gene lookup returns CDR1 MDHEN and CDR2 SYDVKM. V dropped 4 bases and J dropped 0 bases, with 19 bases sitting between them. The CDR3 sequence is 18 residues long. This sample is part of a study of molecular identifiers for immune sequencing clone quantification. Each CDR3 protein gets one entry after TCRdb re-called the PCR reads with MiXCR. The table shows 85,000 to 120,000 distinct CDR3 sequences, with 35% occurring only once. The V and J genes are TRBV28 and TRBJ1-5; D possibly corresponds to TRBD1 (6 bases). Material: naive CD8+ T cells from blood, with Jurkat cell RNA spiked in. Subset specified: FACS-sorted CD8+CD4-CCR7+CD45RA+ naive T cells. The TCR was taken from a human donor in good health. Some libraries in this study had Jurkat cell RNA spiked in. CDR3 nucleotide sequence: TGTGCCAGCAGTTACCGAAAGACAGGCGGACATAGCAATCAGCCCCAGCATTTT. It translates to CASSYRKTGGHSNQPQHF.